The 18 T cell receptor beta chains below all came from one sample that was sequenced in a study of blood T cell repertoires in COVID-19. The method was immunoSEQ multiplex PCR; TCRdb's version includes in-frame clones alone and lacks a portion of them. The table shows more than 200,000 clones, with 70% to 90% occurring only once. The specimen was peripheral blood. Receptors were obtained from a man between 25 and 39 years old with active or convalescent COVID-19.

This clone was detected only once. V and J are TRBV5-6 and TRBJ1-3, with D unclear. Germline loops: CDR1 SGHDT, CDR2 YYEEEE. This CDR3 spans 12 amino acids. V dropped 4 bases and J dropped 4 bases, with 6 bases sitting between them. In DNA form, the CDR3 reads TGTGCCAGCAGCCCCGGGGGAAACACCATATATTTT. Its protein is CASSPGGNTIYF.

The count of this clone is one. This chain's CDR3 is CASRKESSGANVLTF. As DNA, the CDR3 is TGTGCCAGCAGAAAAGAGAGCTCTGGGGCCAACGTCCTGACTTTC. The rearrangement joins TRBV6-5 to TRBJ2-6; the D is unclear. Germline loops: CDR1 MNHEY, CDR2 SVGAGI. The CDR3 has 15 amino acids. Between the trimmed V and J ends, which lost 6 bases and 0 bases, there was a span of 9 bases.

CDR3 DNA: TGTGCCAGCTCACCATCCGGACAGGGGGCAAACACCATATATTTT. Amino acid sequence: CASSPSGQGANTIYF. The chain joins TRBV18 to TRBJ1-3, with 11 nucleotides matching TRBD1. V trimming: 2 bases; J trimming: 6 bases; junction bases outside the gene matches: 3. Germline V gene sequence: CDR1 KGHSH, CDR2 LQKENI. The CDR3 totals 15 residues. Variable domain in full (rest from reference TRBV18 and TRBJ1-3): NAGVMQNPRHLVRRRGQEARLRCSPMKGHSHVYWYRQLPEEGLKFMVYLQKENIIDESGMPKERFSAEFPKEGPSILRIQQVVRGDSAAYFCASSPSGQGANTIYFGEGSWLTVV.

The chain employs TRBV18 and TRBJ1-6, with D maybe TRBD1 (5 bases). V was pared by 5 bases and J by 7 bases, with 12 bases between. The CDR3 consists of 14 residues. The germline V gene has CDR1 KGHSH and CDR2 LQKENI. CDR3 nucleotides: TGTGCCAGCTCAGACAGCTCAAGGAATTCACCCCTCCACTTT. Amino acids: CASSDSSRNSPLHF.

This clone was observed once. The J gene is TRBJ1-1, the V gene TRBV7-9; TRBD1 aligns across 9 bases. The junction had 10 bases not matched to a gene; V was cut back by 1 base and J by 13 bases. The CDR3 runs to 14 residues. Germline lookup yields CDR1 SEHNR and CDR2 FQNEAQ (reference sequence). CDR3 nucleotide sequence: TGTGCCAGCAGCTTAGGGGGCTTGGGGACAGGGCTTTTCTTT. Its translation: CASSLGGLGTGLFF.

V usage is TRBV19 and J usage is TRBJ1-2; TRBD1 is a possible D gene (5 bases). V lost 3 bases to trimming and J lost 4 bases, with 12 bases between them. The CDR3 consists of 14 residues. Per the germline V gene, CDR1 is LNHDA and CDR2 is SQIVND (reference sequence). CDR3 coding DNA: TGTGCCAGTAGTATCCAGGCAGGGATCTATGGCTACACCTTC. Its translation is CASSIQAGIYGYTF.

The chain uses TRBV6-5 and TRBJ1-1; possibly TRBD1 for D (6 bases). Germline V gives CDR1 MNHEY, CDR2 SVGAGI. The length of the CDR3 is 13 residues. V lost 4 bases and J lost 3, with 9 bases in between. Here the CDR3 DNA reads TGTGCCAGCAGTTCAGGGGTGTACACTGAAGCTTTCTTT. This sequence encodes CASSSGVYTEAFF.

The chain uses TRBV6-5 and TRBJ1-3; tentatively, D is TRBD1 (6 bases). Between the trimmed V and J ends, which lost 9 bases and 4 bases, there was a span of 19 bases. From germline, CDR1 is MNHEY and CDR2 SVGAGI. The CDR3 loop spans 15 amino acids. The CDR3 DNA follows: TGTGCCAGTACCAAAACCAGGGGATCAGGAAACACCATATATTTT. Its protein is CASTKTRGSGNTIYF.

This clone was picked up a small number of times. The rearrangement joins TRBV5-1 to TRBJ1-4, with 7 bases fitting TRBD1. The germline V gene encodes CDR1 SGHRS and CDR2 YFSETQ. The V and J ends lost 0 bases and 3 bases, in that order; junction bases with no gene match: 5. There are 16 residues in the CDR3. CDR3 coding DNA: TGCGCCAGCAGCTTGGTTCCCGGGACAGCTAATGAAAAACTGTTTTTT. It specifies CASSLVPGTANEKLFF. Supplemented by reference TRBV5-1 and TRBJ1-4, the full variable domain reads KAGVTQTPRYLIKTRGQQVTLSCSPISGHRSVSWYQQTPGQGLQFLFEYFSETQRNKGNFPGRFSGRQFSNSRSEMNVSTLELGDSALYLCASSLVPGTANEKLFFGSGTQLSVL.

This clone was detected only once. The chain recombines TRBV2 with TRBJ2-5; 8 positions agree with TRBD2. V shed 6 bases and J 8 bases; nucleotides not matched to a gene: 11. The CDR3 is 14 residues long. CDR1 and CDR2 from the germline V gene are SNHLY and FYNNEI. The CDR3: CASRPNGGADTQYF. In nucleotides, the CDR3 is TGTGCCAGCAGGCCCAACGGGGGGGCGGATACCCAGTACTTC.

This rearrangement joins TRBV19 to TRBJ1-5; tentative D call: TRBD1 (6 bases). The CDR3 has 19 amino acids. The V end lost 6 bases, the J end lost 0 bases, and 24 bases lay between the germline ends. Germline V gene sequence: CDR1 LNHDA, CDR2 SQIVND (reference sequence). The CDR3 sequence is CASRDRGGGRRYSNQPQHF. The CDR3, as DNA: TGTGCCAGTAGGGACCGAGGCGGGGGGCGAAGGTATAGCAATCAGCCCCAGCATTTT.

V usage is TRBV18 and J usage is TRBJ1-5; no definite D call. The CDR3 is 14 amino acids. V was cut by 5 bases and J by 4 bases, with 12 bases left in between. Germline assignment: CDR1 KGHSH and CDR2 LQKENI. CDR3 loop: CASSADGKNQPQHF. In DNA form, the CDR3 reads TGTGCCAGCTCAGCCGACGGGAAAAATCAGCCCCAGCATTTT.

This chain links TRBV15 with TRBJ1-4, with D possibly matching TRBD1 (6 bases). CDR1 and CDR2 from the germline V gene are LNHNV and YYDKDF (reference sequence). The CDR3 runs to 15 residues. Trimming took off 3 bases at V and 8 bases at J, with 16 bases between the two ends. CDR3 residues: CATSSRKGDKEKLFF. CDR3 DNA: TGTGCCACCAGCAGTCGCAAGGGGGACAAAGAAAAACTGTTTTTT. Supplemented by reference TRBV15 and TRBJ1-4, the full variable domain reads DAMVIQNPRYQVTQFGKPVTLSCSQTLNHNVMYWYQQKSSQAPKLLFHYYDKDFNNEADTPDNFQSRRPNTSFCFLDIRSPGLGDTAMYLCATSSRKGDKEKLFFGSGTQLSVL.

This rearrangement joins TRBV3-1 (or the pseudogene TRBV3-2) to TRBJ2-2, with a weak D call TRBD1 (6 bases). Germline CDR1 is LGHDT and CDR2 is YNNKEL (reference sequence). Trimming stripped 3 bases from V and 3 bases from J, with 17 bases between. The CDR3 is 17 residues long. For the CDR3, the DNA is TGTGCCAGCAGCCAGAGGGGGAGTGACGGTGACACCGGGGAGCTGTTTTTT. Protein product: CASSQRGSDGDTGELFF.

This clone was recorded only once. V and J are TRBV7-2 and TRBJ2-5; D unclear. The CDR3 is 14 residues long. Germline V gene sequence: CDR1 SGHTA, CDR2 FQGNSA. V lost 0 bases and J 0 bases, leaving 5 bases between the germline ends. CDR3 sequence reads: CASSLAPDQETQYF. The DNA for the CDR3 is TGTGCCAGCAGCTTAGCCCCGGACCAAGAGACCCAGTACTTC. The full variable domain, rest sourced from reference TRBV7-2 and TRBJ2-5, is GAGVSQSPSNKVTEKGKDVELRCDPISGHTALYWYRQSLGQGLEFLIYFQGNSAPDKSGLPSDRFSAERTGGSVSTLTIQRTQQEDSAVYLCASSLAPDQETQYFGPGTRLLVL.

This clone came up once. The genes are TRBV9 and TRBJ2-3; D is unresolved. V was clipped by 4 bases and J by 1 base, with 10 bases between them. From germline, CDR1 is SGDLS and CDR2 YYNGEE. The CDR3 consists of 14 residues. The CDR3 nucleotides read TGTGCCAGCAGCCCCCTCGAGGGCACAGATACGCAGTATTTT. This codes for CASSPLEGTDTQYF.

V usage is TRBV5-4 and J usage is TRBJ2-1; possible D gene TRBD1, 5 bases. V was pared by 5 bases and J by 2 bases, with 14 bases between. Germline CDR1 SGHNT, CDR2 YYREEE (reference sequence). There are 15 residues in the CDR3. The CDR3: CASRRETVPYNEQFF. CDR3 sequence (DNA): TGTGCCAGCAGGCGAGAGACAGTGCCCTACAATGAGCAGTTCTTC.

The rearrangement joins TRBV5-1 to TRBJ1-1, with TRBD1 matching 10 bases. This CDR3 is 15 amino acids long. Germline CDR1 reads SGHRS; CDR2 reads YFSETQ. The ends lost 5 bases at V and 4 bases at J; junction bases unmatched: 8. The CDR3 DNA sequence: TGCGCCAGCAGTCCCGGGACAGGGGCGGGCACTGAAGCTTTCTTT. Protein: CASSPGTGAGTEAFF.